The clone carrying this T cell receptor beta chain was counted a few times. Antigen: not known. From the 5' RACE reads, TCRdb called clonotypes with MiXCR, one entry per CDR3 protein. The profile shows 400,000 to 550,000 distinct CDR3 sequences, 20% to 25% of them singletons. The CDR3 spans 15 residues. The V and J ends lost 0 bases and 2 bases respectively, with 8 bases between them. The entry originates in a study of identical twins. Study-wide results and caveats: Monozygotic twin pairs showed more out-of-frame TCR alpha sharing than models estimated.

These data also featured in a second study, about T cells expressing NK-cell markers. That work adds: HCMV specificity of the expanded NKG2C+ T cell clones stayed unclear.

The sequence came from a woman aged 18-29 years in good health. The rearrangement joins TRBV12-3 or TRBV12-4 to TRBJ2-1; D may be TRBD2 (5 bases). The sequenced sample consisted of CD4+ T cells sorted from blood. The CDR3 DNA sequence: TGTGCCAGCAGTTTAGCGGGAGAACCCTACAATGAGCAGTTCTTC. Protein product: CASSLAGEPYNEQFF.